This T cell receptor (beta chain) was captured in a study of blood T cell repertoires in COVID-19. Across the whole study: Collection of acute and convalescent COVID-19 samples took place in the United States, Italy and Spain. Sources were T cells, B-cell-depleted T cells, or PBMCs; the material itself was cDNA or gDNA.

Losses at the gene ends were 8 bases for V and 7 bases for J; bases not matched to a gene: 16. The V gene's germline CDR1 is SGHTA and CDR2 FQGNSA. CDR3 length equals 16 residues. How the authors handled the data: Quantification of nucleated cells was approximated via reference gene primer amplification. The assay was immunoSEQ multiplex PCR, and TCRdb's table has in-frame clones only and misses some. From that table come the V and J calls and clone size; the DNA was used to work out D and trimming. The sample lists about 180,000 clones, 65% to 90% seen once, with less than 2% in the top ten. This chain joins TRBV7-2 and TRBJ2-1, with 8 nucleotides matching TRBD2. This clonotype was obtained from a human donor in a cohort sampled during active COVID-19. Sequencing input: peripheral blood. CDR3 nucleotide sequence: TGTGCCAGCTCCACCGGGACTAGGCCCTACAATAATGAGCAGTTCTTC. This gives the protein CASSTGTRPYNNEQFF.